These 23 T cell receptor beta chains share one sample of origin, sequenced in a study of cytomegalovirus exposure and HLA in healthy donors. This PCR relied on a set of 60 Vbeta primers and 13 Jbeta primers. Profiling relied on immunoSEQ multiplex PCR, and the TCRdb table lists in-frame clones only, not all of them. In the table there are more than 85,000 clones, more than 65% of which are singletons. Sequenced sample: PBMCs. The receptors derive from a man aged 25 to 45 in good health and CMV-seropositive.

The chain links TRBV10-2 to TRBJ2-7, with D hard to call. This CDR3 comprises 13 residues. The germline CDR1 and CDR2 sequences are WSHSY and SAAADI. Trimming removed 5 bases at V and 2 bases at J, with 10 bases between. The CDR3 DNA reads as TGCGCCAGCAGTTTTGACAAACCCTACGAGCAGTACTTC. Its translation is CASSFDKPYEQYF.

The CDR3 here is CASSPITLTGGKTEAFF. The CDR3 DNA follows: TGCGCCAGCAGCCCGATTACCCTGACAGGGGGTAAAACTGAAGCTTTCTTT. The chain links TRBV4-3 to TRBJ1-1; 9 bases are shared with TRBD1. The germline gives CDR1 LGHNA, CDR2 YSLEER. Germline trimming cut 4 bases from V and 5 bases from J; bases unmatched to any gene: 14. The CDR3 consists of 17 residues.

A few counts support this clone. This rearrangement joins TRBV30 to TRBJ2-7; 12 bases line up with TRBD1. With V trimmed by 2 bases and J by 5 bases, 10 bases remained unmatched. Germline lookup yields CDR1 GTSNPN and CDR2 SVGIG (reference sequence). The CDR3 is made up of 16 amino acids. The CDR3, as DNA: TGTGCCTGGAGTCCCGGGACAGGGGGCGCGAAGGACGAGCAGTACTTC. As protein: CAWSPGTGGAKDEQYF.

The chain has TRBV11-3 and TRBJ1-5, with D hard to call. CDR1 is SGHNT and CDR2 is YENEEA in the germline V gene. The CDR3 covers 17 residues. Trimming left V 1 base short and J 2 bases short, with 15 bases between. The CDR3 here is CASSLAPVRVGNQPQHF. CDR3 nucleotides: TGTGCCAGCAGCTTAGCCCCGGTCCGGGTCGGCAATCAGCCCCAGCATTTT.

The chain carries TRBV29-1 and TRBJ2-7, with 8 bases fitting TRBD1. Germline loops: CDR1 SQVTM, CDR2 ANQGSEA. V shed 7 bases, J shed 7 bases, and the junction held 9 bases outside the gene matches. CDR3 length equals 12 residues. CDR3: CSGGTGEWEQYF. The CDR3 DNA follows: TGCAGCGGCGGGACAGGCGAATGGGAGCAGTACTTC.

The V and J genes are TRBV4-3 and TRBJ2-7; D perhaps matches TRBD2 (6 bases). Germline V gives CDR1 LGHNA, CDR2 YSLEER. This CDR3 has 16 amino acids. Trimming stripped 0 bases from V and 2 bases from J, with 14 bases between. The CDR3 loop reads CASSQDGAGTPYEQYF. The CDR3 DNA sequence: TGCGCCAGCAGCCAAGATGGGGCGGGGACCCCCTACGAGCAGTACTTC.

This clone was recorded a few times. The chain uses TRBV25-1 and TRBJ2-7; 8 bases map to TRBD1. The CDR3 runs 15 residues. V shed 4 bases, J shed 4 bases, and the junction held 9 bases outside the gene matches. Per germline, CDR1 MGHDK and CDR2 SYGVNS. In DNA, the CDR3 is TGTGCCAGCAGTGGAACCCGGGACAGGAGATACGAGCAGTACTTC. This translates into CASSGTRDRRYEQYF.

Worth noting for this clone: A read error may account for a junction end that differs from germline. The V gene is TRBV4-1, the J gene TRBJ2-7; 7 bases line up with TRBD2. Looked up from germline, CDR1 is MGHRA and CDR2 is YSYEKL. The CDR3 is made up of 13 amino acids. CDR3 DNA: TGCGCCAGCAGCCAAGATGGGGGGGTACCGATCGGCTTC. Amino acids: CASSQDGGVPIGF.

The rearrangement uses TRBV9 and TRBJ2-5, with 8 bases matching TRBD2. V lost 1 base and J lost 1; bases outside the gene matches: 6. Germline values: CDR1 SGDLS, CDR2 YYNGEE. The CDR3 length is 16 residues. This CDR3 is CASSVFGGGPQETQYF. DNA of the CDR3: TGTGCCAGCAGCGTATTCGGCGGGGGGCCCCAAGAGACCCAGTACTTC.

This sequence joins TRBV6-5 and TRBJ2-1, with D unresolved. The CDR3 consists of 14 residues. V gave up 2 bases and J gave up 0 bases, with 5 bases separating them. Germline V gene lookup returns CDR1 MNHEY and CDR2 SVGAGI. This CDR3 is CASSYELSYNEQFF. The CDR3 nucleotides are TGTGCCAGCAGTTACGAACTCTCCTACAATGAGCAGTTCTTC.

The chain couples TRBV27 to TRBJ1-1; possible D gene TRBD1, 6 bases. The germline V gene has CDR1 MNHEY and CDR2 SMNVEV (reference sequence). This CDR3 is 13 amino acids long. Trimming took 0 bases from V and 6 from J, leaving 8 bases between them. In DNA form, the CDR3 reads TGTGCCAGCAGTTTATCGGGGGCCCCTGAAGCTTTCTTT. Amino acids: CASSLSGAPEAFF.

The genes are TRBV7-9 and TRBJ2-1; 7 bases are a match to TRBD1. The CDR3 has 16 amino acids. CDR1 SEHNR and CDR2 FQNEAQ come from the germline V gene (reference sequence). Trimming took 4 bases from V and 4 from J; bases not matched to a gene: 10. The CDR3 sequence: CASSSQGSWTYNEQFF. The CDR3 region has the DNA TGTGCCAGCAGCTCACAGGGGTCCTGGACTTACAATGAGCAGTTCTTC.

As DNA, the CDR3 is TGTGCCAGCAGCGACAGGGGGACCACTGAAGCTTTCTTT. Protein sequence: CASSDRGTTEAFF. The V gene is TRBV9, the J gene TRBJ1-1, with 8 positions matching TRBD1. The CDR3 spans 13 residues. CDR1 is SGDLS, CDR2 YYNGEE, per germline. With V trimmed by 3 bases and J by 4 bases, 2 bases remained unmatched.

CDR3 coding DNA: TGTGCCAGCGCCAAACCCGGGGGGCCTAATACTGAAGCTTTCTTT. It yields the protein CASAKPGGPNTEAFF. The chain links TRBV6-1 to TRBJ1-1; D possibly corresponds to TRBD1 (6 bases). This CDR3 region has 15 residues. V dropped 8 bases and J dropped 5 bases, with 21 bases sitting between them. Germline V CDR1 and CDR2: MNHNS, SASEGT.

V usage is TRBV5-5 and J usage is TRBJ2-2; 13 bases map to TRBD2. V was clipped by 4 bases and J by 1 base; unmatched bases: 10. The CDR3 is made up of 19 amino acids. Looked up from germline, CDR1 is SGHKS and CDR2 is YYEKEE (reference sequence). In DNA, the CDR3 is TGTGCCAGCAGCCGATCCGGGACTAGCGGGGCCCGGAACACCGGGGAGCTGTTTTTT. It yields the protein CASSRSGTSGARNTGELFF.

This chain links TRBV5-1 with TRBJ2-3, with 7 bases fitting TRBD2. Germline assignment: CDR1 SGHRS and CDR2 YFSETQ. This CDR3 is built from 14 residues. V trimming: 6 bases; J trimming: 3 bases; junction bases outside the gene matches: 7. The CDR3 reads CASTDGGITDTQYF. The CDR3 DNA reads TGCGCCAGCACCGACGGGGGGATTACAGATACGCAGTATTTT. Supplemented by reference TRBV5-1 and TRBJ2-3, the full variable domain reads KAGVTQTPRYLIKTRGQQVTLSCSPISGHRSVSWYQQTPGQGLQFLFEYFSETQRNKGNFPGRFSGRQFSNSRSEMNVSTLELGDSALYLCASTDGGITDTQYFGPGTRLTVL.

The chain links TRBV6-6 to TRBJ1-6; D possibly corresponds to TRBD1 (5 bases). CDR1 is MNHNY, CDR2 SVGAGI, per germline (reference sequence). The CDR3 sequence is 13 residues long. The V and J ends lost 5 bases and 4 bases respectively, with 6 bases between them. CDR3 amino acids: CASSDSYNSPLHF. CDR3 nucleotides: TGTGCCAGCAGTGACAGTTATAATTCACCCCTCCACTTT.

J is TRBJ1-1 and V is TRBV5-1; D might be TRBD1 (6 bases). The germline V gene encodes CDR1 SGHRS and CDR2 YFSETQ. The CDR3 spans 14 residues. The V end was cut by 3 bases, the J end by 3 bases, with 12 bases between. CDR3 residues: CASSSQGGDTEAFF. CDR3 nucleotides: TGCGCCAGCAGCTCACAGGGTGGGGACACTGAAGCTTTCTTT.

J is TRBJ2-7 and V is TRBV27; D is undetermined. In germline, CDR1 is MNHEY, CDR2 SMNVEV (reference sequence). The V end lost 3 bases, the J end lost 5 bases, and 11 bases lay between the germline ends. The CDR3 runs to 13 residues. The CDR3 here is CASSFTGFHEQYF. The DNA for the CDR3 is TGTGCCAGCAGTTTTACGGGTTTCCACGAGCAGTACTTC.

This chain links TRBV10-3 with TRBJ1-5; D is unclear. Germline V gene data show CDR1 as ENHRY and CDR2 as SYGVKD. V lost 2 bases and J lost 1, with 6 bases in between. The CDR3 has 14 residues. The DNA for the CDR3 is TGTGCCATCAGTGAGCCCGGGAGCAATCAGCCCCAGCATTTT. It is translated as CAISEPGSNQPQHF.

This chain joins TRBV28 and TRBJ2-3; TRBD2 aligns across 10 bases. Trimming at V came to 6 bases and at J to 6 bases, leaving 9 bases not matched to a gene. This CDR3 has 15 residues. Germline CDR1 reads MDHEN; CDR2 reads SYDVKM. DNA for the CDR3: TGTGCCAGCAGCGGCAGCGGGGGGGCCAGGGATACGCAGTATTTT. Protein sequence: CASSGSGGARDTQYF.

This clone has only a few counts. The gene calls are TRBV9 and TRBJ2-3; a possible D gene is TRBD1 (6 bases). Germline V gene data show CDR1 as SGDLS and CDR2 as YYNGEE. With 0 bases removed from V and 5 bases from J, the gap between germline ends came to 7 bases. The CDR3 spans 13 residues. CDR3 loop: CASSVGGLDTQYF. Written as DNA, the CDR3 is TGTGCCAGCAGCGTAGGGGGGCTAGATACGCAGTATTTT.

The chain is built from TRBV7-2 and TRBJ2-5; TRBD2 might be the D (6 bases). Per germline, CDR1 SGHTA and CDR2 FQGNSA. This CDR3 is built from 14 residues. The V end lost 3 bases, the J end lost 5 bases, and 13 bases lay between the germline ends. The CDR3 loop reads CASSLTRGVETQYF. CDR3 in DNA: TGTGCCAGCAGCTTGACTAGGGGTGTCGAGACCCAGTACTTC.